This TCR beta chain was retrieved from a study of OX40 agonist ivuxolimab in advanced cancers. Across the study: While on treatment, patients had intravenous ivuxolimab at 0.01 to 10 mg/kg every 2 weeks.

The CDR3 sequence is 14 residues long. CDR1 and CDR2 (germline): LGHNA, YSLEER. Trimming left V 1 base short and J 3 bases short, with 10 bases between. Blood specimens came from baseline, cycle 4 day 1, and cycle 7 day 1. Overall study results and limits: Low clonal expansion, among the lowest seen, marked partial responders at 0.1-3.0 mg/kg.

Method: immunoSEQ multiplex PCR; TCRdb's copy keeps in-frame clones and lacks some. Altogether over 35,000 clones are present, roughly 90% being singletons, with the ten largest covering roughly 10%. Of note for this clone: Its target is unknown.

The specimen was CD4+ or CD8+ T cells sorted from blood, collected in a trial of the OX40 agonist ivuxolimab. This clonotype was sampled from an adult with an advanced solid tumor such as melanoma, head and neck, liver or kidney cancer. The chain couples TRBV4-3 to TRBJ2-7; D unclear. Written as DNA, the CDR3 is TGCGCCAGCAGCCAAGGTCACGGCTACTACGAGCAGTACTTC. Translated, it gives CASSQGHGYYEQYF.